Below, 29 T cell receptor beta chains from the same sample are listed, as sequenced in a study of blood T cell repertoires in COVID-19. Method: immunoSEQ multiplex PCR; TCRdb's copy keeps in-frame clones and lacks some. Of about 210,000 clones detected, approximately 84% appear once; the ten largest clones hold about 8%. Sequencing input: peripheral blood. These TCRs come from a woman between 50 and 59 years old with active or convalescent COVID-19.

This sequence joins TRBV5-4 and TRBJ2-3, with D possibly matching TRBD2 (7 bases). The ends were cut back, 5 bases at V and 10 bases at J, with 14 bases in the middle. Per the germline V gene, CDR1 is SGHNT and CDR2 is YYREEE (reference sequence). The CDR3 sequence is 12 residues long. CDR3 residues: CASRVLGGPQYF. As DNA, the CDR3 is TGTGCCAGCAGGGTCCTCGGGGGGCCGCAGTATTTT.

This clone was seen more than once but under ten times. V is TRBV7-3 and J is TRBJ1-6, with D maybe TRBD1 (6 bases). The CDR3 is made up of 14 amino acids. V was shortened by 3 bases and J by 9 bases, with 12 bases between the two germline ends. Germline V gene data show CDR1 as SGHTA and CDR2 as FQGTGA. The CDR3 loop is CASSFGRGGSPLHF. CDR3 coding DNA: TGTGCCAGCAGCTTCGGCAGGGGCGGTTCACCCCTCCACTTT.

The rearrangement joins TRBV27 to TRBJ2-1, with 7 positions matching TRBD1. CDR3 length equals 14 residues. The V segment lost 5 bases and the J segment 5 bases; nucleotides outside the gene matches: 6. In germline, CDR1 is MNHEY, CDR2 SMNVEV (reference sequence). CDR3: CASSVGQYDNEQFF. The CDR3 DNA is TGTGCCAGCAGTGTGGGACAGTACGACAATGAGCAGTTCTTC.

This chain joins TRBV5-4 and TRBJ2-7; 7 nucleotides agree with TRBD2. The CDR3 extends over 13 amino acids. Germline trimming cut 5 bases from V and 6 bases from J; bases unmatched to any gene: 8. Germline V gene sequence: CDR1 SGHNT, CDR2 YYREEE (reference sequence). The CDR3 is CASSLVGGTEQYV. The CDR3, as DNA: TGTGCCAGCAGTCTGGTGGGGGGGACCGAGCAGTACGTC.

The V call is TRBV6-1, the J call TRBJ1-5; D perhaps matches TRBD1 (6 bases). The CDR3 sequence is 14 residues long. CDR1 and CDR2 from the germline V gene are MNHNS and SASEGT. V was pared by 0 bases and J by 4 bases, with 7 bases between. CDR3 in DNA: TGTGCCAGCAGTGAAGCGCAGGGGAATCAGCCCCAGCATTTT. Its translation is CASSEAQGNQPQHF.

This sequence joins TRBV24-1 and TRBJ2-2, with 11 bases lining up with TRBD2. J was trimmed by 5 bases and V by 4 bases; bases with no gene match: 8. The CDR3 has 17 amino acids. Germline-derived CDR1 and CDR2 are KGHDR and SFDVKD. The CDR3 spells CATSDLPLAGGTGELFF. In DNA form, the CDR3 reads TGTGCCACCAGTGACCTTCCCCTAGCGGGGGGTACCGGGGAGCTGTTTTTT.

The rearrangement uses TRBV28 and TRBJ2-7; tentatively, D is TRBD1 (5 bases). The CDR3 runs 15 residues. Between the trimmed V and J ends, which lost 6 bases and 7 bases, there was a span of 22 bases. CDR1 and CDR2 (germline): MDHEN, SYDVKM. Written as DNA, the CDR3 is TGTGCCAGCAGGGGGCAGGGCAGCGTCGGAAGGGAGCAGTACGTC. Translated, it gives CASRGQGSVGREQYV.

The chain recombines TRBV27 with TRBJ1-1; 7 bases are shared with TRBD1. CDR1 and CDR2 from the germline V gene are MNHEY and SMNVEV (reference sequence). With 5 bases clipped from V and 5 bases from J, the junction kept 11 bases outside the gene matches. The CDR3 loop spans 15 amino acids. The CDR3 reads CASSPMTGRYTEAFF. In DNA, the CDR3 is TGTGCCAGCAGTCCGATGACAGGGCGATATACTGAAGCTTTCTTT.

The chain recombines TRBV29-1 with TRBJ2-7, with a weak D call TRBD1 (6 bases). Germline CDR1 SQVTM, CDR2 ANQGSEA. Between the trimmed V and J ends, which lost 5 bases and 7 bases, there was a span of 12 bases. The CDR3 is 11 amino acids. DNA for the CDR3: TGCAGCGTTTCCCAGGGGCAGGAGCAGTACTTC. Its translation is CSVSQGQEQYF.

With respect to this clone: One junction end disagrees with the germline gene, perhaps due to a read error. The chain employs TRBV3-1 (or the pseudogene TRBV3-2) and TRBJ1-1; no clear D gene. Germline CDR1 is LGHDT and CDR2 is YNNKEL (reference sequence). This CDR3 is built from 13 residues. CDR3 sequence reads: CASSQVRNAEAFF. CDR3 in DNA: TGTGCCAGCAGCCAAGTCAGGAACGCTGAAGCTTTCTTT.

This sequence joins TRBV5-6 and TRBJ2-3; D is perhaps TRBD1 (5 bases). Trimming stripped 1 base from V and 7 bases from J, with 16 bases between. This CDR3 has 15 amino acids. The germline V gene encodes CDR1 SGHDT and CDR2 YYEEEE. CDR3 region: CASSLRQTAINTQYF. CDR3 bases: TGTGCCAGCAGCTTGAGGCAGACAGCGATAAATACGCAGTATTTT.

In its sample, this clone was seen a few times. The DNA for the CDR3 is TGCGCCACCCGGGACAGGGGGCGTCGGGGCTACACCTTC. It translates to CATRDRGRRGYTF. The chain carries TRBV10-1 and TRBJ1-2; 12 positions match TRBD1. The CDR3 totals 13 residues. V lost 10 bases and J lost 8; bases outside the gene matches: 8. Germline loops: CDR1 WNHNN, CDR2 SYGVQD (reference sequence).

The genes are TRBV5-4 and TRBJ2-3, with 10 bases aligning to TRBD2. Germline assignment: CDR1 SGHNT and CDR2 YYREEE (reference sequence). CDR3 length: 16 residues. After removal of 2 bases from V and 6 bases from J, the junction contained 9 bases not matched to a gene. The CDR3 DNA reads TGTGCCAGCAGCTTACGGCTAGCGGGGGTGGGGGATACGCAGTATTTT. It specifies CASSLRLAGVGDTQYF.

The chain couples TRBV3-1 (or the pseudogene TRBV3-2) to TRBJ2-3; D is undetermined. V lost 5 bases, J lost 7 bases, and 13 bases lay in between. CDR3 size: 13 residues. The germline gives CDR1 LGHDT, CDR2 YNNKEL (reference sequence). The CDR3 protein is CASSSLAGNTQYF. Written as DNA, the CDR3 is TGTGCCAGCAGCTCCTTGGCAGGAAATACGCAGTATTTT.

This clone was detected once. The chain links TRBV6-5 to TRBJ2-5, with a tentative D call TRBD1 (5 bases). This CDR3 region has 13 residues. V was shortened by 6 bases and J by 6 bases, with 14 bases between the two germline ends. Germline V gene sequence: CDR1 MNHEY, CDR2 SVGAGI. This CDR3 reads CASSLPGSQTQYF. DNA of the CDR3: TGTGCCAGCAGCCTTCCAGGGTCTCAGACCCAGTACTTC.

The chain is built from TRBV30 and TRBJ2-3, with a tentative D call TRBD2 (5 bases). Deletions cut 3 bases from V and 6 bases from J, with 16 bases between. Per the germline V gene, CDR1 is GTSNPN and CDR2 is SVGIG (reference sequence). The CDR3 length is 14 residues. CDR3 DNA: TGTGCCTGGAGATCTAGCTACCGAAAGGATACGCAGTATTTT. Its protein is CAWRSSYRKDTQYF.

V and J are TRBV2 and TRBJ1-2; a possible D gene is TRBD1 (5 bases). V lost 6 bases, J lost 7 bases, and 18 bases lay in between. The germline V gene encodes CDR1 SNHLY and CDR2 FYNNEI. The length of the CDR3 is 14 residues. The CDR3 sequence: CASSSMGGEAGYTF. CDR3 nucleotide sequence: TGTGCCAGCAGCTCCATGGGAGGGGAGGCTGGCTACACCTTC.

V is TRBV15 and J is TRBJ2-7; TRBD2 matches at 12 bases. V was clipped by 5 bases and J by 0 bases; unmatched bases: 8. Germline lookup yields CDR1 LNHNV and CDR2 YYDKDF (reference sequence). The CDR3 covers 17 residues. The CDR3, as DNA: TGTGCCACCAGCTGGTCGGGACTAGCGGGTCTCTCCTACGAGCAGTACTTC. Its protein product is CATSWSGLAGLSYEQYF.

CDR3 residues: CASSYGSTTDTQYF. The CDR3 DNA is TGTGCCAGTAGTTACGGGTCGACGACAGATACGCAGTATTTT. The chain links TRBV19 to TRBJ2-3; unclear D gene. Germline CDR1 reads LNHDA; CDR2 reads SQIVND (reference sequence). Deletions cut 5 bases from V and 3 bases from J, with 12 bases between. The length of the CDR3 is 14 residues.

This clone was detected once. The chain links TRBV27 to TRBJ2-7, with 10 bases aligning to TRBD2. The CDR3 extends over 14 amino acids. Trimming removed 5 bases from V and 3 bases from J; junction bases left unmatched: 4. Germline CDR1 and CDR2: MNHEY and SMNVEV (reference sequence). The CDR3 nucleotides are TGTGCCAGCAGTATTAGCGGGAGGATCTACGAGCAGTACTTC. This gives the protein CASSISGRIYEQYF.

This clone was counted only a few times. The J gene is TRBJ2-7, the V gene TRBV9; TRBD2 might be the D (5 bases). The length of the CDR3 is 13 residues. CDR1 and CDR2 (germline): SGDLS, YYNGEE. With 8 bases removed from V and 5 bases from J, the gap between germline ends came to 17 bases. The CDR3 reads CASTPRGQDEQYF. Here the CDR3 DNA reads TGTGCCAGTACACCCCGGGGTCAGGACGAGCAGTACTTC. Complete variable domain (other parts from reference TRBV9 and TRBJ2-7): DSGVTQTPKHLITATGQRVTLRCSPRSGDLSVYWYQQSLDQGLQFLIQYYNGEERAKGNILERFSAQQFPDLHSELNLSSLELGDSALYFCASTPRGQDEQYFGPGTRLTVT.

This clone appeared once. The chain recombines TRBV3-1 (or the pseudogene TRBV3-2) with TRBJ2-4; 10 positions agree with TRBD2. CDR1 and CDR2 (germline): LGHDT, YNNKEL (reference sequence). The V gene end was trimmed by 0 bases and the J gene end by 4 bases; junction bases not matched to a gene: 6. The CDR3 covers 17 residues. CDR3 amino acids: CASSQDRRTSGKNIQYF. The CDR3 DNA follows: TGTGCCAGCAGCCAAGATCGGAGGACTAGCGGTAAAAACATTCAGTACTTC.

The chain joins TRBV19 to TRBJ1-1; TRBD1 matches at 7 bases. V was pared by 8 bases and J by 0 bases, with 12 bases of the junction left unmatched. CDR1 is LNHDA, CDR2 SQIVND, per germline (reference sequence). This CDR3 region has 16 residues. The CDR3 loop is CASAQRMDRMNTEAFF. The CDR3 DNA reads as TGTGCCAGTGCGCAAAGGATGGACAGGATGAACACTGAAGCTTTCTTT.

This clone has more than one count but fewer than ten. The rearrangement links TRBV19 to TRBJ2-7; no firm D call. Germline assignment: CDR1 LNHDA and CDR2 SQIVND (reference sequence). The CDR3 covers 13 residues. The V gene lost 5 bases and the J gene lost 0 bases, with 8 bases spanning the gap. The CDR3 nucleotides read TGTGCCAGTAGTCCGAACTTCTCCTACGAGCAGTACTTC. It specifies CASSPNFSYEQYF. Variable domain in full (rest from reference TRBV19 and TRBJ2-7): DGGITQSPKYLFRKEGQNVTLSCEQNLNHDAMYWYRQDPGQGLRLIYYSQIVNDFQKGDIAEGYSVSREKKESFPLTVTSAQKNPTAFYLCASSPNFSYEQYFGPGTRLTVT.

The chain's CDR3 is CASSLAKGIGELFF. In DNA form, the CDR3 reads TGCGCCAGCAGCTTGGCCAAGGGGATCGGGGAGCTGTTTTTT. V and J are TRBV5-1 and TRBJ2-2, with D tentatively TRBD1 (5 bases). Trimming took 0 bases from V and 7 from J, leaving 10 bases between them. This CDR3 is built from 14 residues. Germline CDR1 is SGHRS and CDR2 is YFSETQ.

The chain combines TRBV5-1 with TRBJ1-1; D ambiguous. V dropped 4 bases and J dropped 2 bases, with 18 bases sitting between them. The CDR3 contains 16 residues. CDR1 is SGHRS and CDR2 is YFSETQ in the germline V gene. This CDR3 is CASSRNIPGGNTEAFF. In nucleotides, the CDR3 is TGCGCCAGCAGCCGCAACATCCCCGGAGGAAACACTGAAGCTTTCTTT.

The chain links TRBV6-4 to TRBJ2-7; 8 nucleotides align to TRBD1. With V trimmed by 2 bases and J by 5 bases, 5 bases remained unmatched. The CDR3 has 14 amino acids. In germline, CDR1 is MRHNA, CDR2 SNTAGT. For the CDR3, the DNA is TGTGCCAGCAGTGACCCCCCGACAGGGGACGAGCAGTACGTC. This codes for CASSDPPTGDEQYV.

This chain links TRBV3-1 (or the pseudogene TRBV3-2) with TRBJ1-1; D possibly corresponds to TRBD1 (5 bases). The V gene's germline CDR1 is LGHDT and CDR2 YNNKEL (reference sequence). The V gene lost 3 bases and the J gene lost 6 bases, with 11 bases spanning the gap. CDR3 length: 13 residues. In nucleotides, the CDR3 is TGTGCCAGCAGCCAGGACAATAGGGCTGAAGCTTTCTTT. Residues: CASSQDNRAEAFF.

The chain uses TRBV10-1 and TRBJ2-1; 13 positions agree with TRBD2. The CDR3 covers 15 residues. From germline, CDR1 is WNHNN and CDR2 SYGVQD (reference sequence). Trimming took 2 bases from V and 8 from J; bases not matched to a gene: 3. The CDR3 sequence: CASSERTSGSDEQFF. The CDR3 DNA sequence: TGCGCCAGCAGTGAGAGGACTAGCGGGAGCGATGAGCAGTTCTTC.